The 32 T cell receptor beta chains presented below share a single source sample, sequenced in a study of T cell changes during pregnancy in multiple sclerosis. Method: immunoSEQ multiplex PCR; TCRdb's copy keeps in-frame clones and lacks some. Among 75,000 to 80,000 clones listed, just over 90% were seen once. Source: peripheral blood, taken after pregnancy. These receptors originate from a female donor in good health, enrolled as a control in a pregnancy study.

The rearrangement joins TRBV18 to TRBJ1-1; D ambiguous. V was clipped by 0 bases and J by 1 base, with 9 bases between them. The CDR3 sequence is 15 residues long. Germline V gene sequence: CDR1 KGHSH, CDR2 LQKENI. The CDR3 DNA follows: TGTGCCAGCTCACCACCGGTAGGGAGGAACACTGAAGCTTTCTTT. Translating it yields CASSPPVGRNTEAFF.

This rearrangement joins TRBV30 to TRBJ1-4, with a possible D match to TRBD1 (6 bases). Trimming pared 0 bases from V and 7 bases from J, leaving 18 bases between. There are 16 residues in the CDR3. Per germline, CDR1 GTSNPN and CDR2 SVGIG (reference sequence). The CDR3 coding sequence is TGTGCCTGGAGTGTACTAGGGGCAGGGGAGGGTGAAAAACTGTTTTTT. Translation: CAWSVLGAGEGEKLFF.

The CDR3 nucleotides are TGCGCCAGCAGCTTGGACGGGACAGACTACAATGAGCAGTTCTTC. Amino acids: CASSLDGTDYNEQFF. The chain uses TRBV5-1 and TRBJ2-1; 7 bases are a match to TRBD1. V trimming: 0 bases; J trimming: 3 bases; junction bases outside the gene matches: 3. Germline V gives CDR1 SGHRS, CDR2 YFSETQ. This CDR3 has 15 residues. The complete variable domain, with remaining parts taken from reference TRBV5-1 and TRBJ2-1, reads KAGVTQTPRYLIKTRGQQVTLSCSPISGHRSVSWYQQTPGQGLQFLFEYFSETQRNKGNFPGRFSGRQFSNSRSEMNVSTLELGDSALYLCASSLDGTDYNEQFFGPGTRLTVL.

J is TRBJ2-5 and V is TRBV10-3; 9 nucleotides agree with TRBD2. The CDR3 runs to 18 residues. Germline CDR1 and CDR2: ENHRY and SYGVKD. Trimming at V came to 2 bases and at J to 4 bases, leaving 14 bases not matched to a gene. For the CDR3, the DNA is TGTGCCATCAGTGAGCCCCATCCCCTGGGTAGCGGGGGAGAGACCCAGTACTTC. This translates into CAISEPHPLGSGGETQYF.

The chain combines TRBV28 with TRBJ2-2; no firm D call. The germline gives CDR1 MDHEN, CDR2 SYDVKM. V shed 8 bases and J shed 6 bases, with 10 bases lying between them. This CDR3 is built from 12 residues. The CDR3 is CASRKAAGELFF. The CDR3 nucleotides read TGTGCCAGCCGTAAGGCGGCCGGGGAGCTGTTTTTT.

This sequence joins TRBV7-2 and TRBJ1-1, with a tentative D call TRBD1 (6 bases). Germline CDR1 SGHTA, CDR2 FQGNSA. V lost 3 bases and J lost 6, with 14 bases in between. The CDR3 runs to 14 residues. CDR3 coding DNA: TGTGCCAGCAGCTTTACCACAGGGTTAGCTGAAGCTTTCTTT. Protein sequence: CASSFTTGLAEAFF.

The rearrangement joins TRBV4-2 to TRBJ2-1, with 8 nucleotides matching TRBD2. The CDR3 runs 17 residues. The V and J ends lost 0 bases and 6 bases, in that order; junction bases with no gene match: 10. Looked up from germline, CDR1 is LGHNA and CDR2 is YNFKEQ. The CDR3 loop reads CASSQEALAGRGNEQFF. The CDR3 nucleotides read TGTGCCAGCAGCCAAGAAGCCCTAGCGGGTCGGGGCAATGAGCAGTTCTTC.

The chain links TRBV4-2 to TRBJ2-7, with 11 bases lining up with TRBD1. The V and J ends lost 1 base and 4 bases, in that order; junction bases with no gene match: 9. Germline assignment: CDR1 LGHNA and CDR2 YNFKEQ. The CDR3 runs to 17 residues. The CDR3 loop reads CASSQAHGTGGTYEQYF. In DNA, the CDR3 is TGTGCCAGCAGCCAAGCCCATGGGACAGGGGGGACGTACGAGCAGTACTTC.

This chain joins TRBV9 and TRBJ1-5; the D gene is possibly TRBD1 (5 bases). V was shortened by 1 base and J by 3 bases, with 11 bases between the two germline ends. The CDR3 has 15 amino acids. Germline CDR1 and CDR2: SGDLS and YYNGEE. CDR3 sequence (DNA): TGTGCCAGCAGCGTAACTGGACATATCAATCAGCCCCAGCATTTT. It translates to CASSVTGHINQPQHF.

This chain uses TRBV1 with TRBJ2-2; no check of the table's D call, TRBD2, against the DNA was made. TRBV1 constitutes a pseudogene. This CDR3 region has 19 residues. The DNA of the CDR3 is TGCACCAGCAGCCAAGTAACCGGGACTAGCGGGACCAACACCGGGGAGCTGTTTTTT. This sequence encodes CTSSQVTGTSGTNTGELFF.

The V and J genes are TRBV25-1 and TRBJ2-7, with 10 bases that match TRBD1. Germline CDR1 and CDR2: MGHDK and SYGVNS. CDR3 length: 13 amino acids. V shed 9 bases, J shed 4 bases, and the junction held 6 bases outside the gene matches. CDR3 sequence (DNA): TGTGCCAGTTCGACAGGGGGCAAGTACGAGCAGTACTTC. Translating it yields CASSTGGKYEQYF.

The gene calls are TRBV9 and TRBJ1-1, with TRBD1 matching 7 bases. V was clipped by 0 bases and J by 0 bases; unmatched bases: 2. This CDR3 has 15 residues. Germline V gene lookup returns CDR1 SGDLS and CDR2 YYNGEE. CDR3 residues: CASSVEGTVNTEAFF. The CDR3 coding sequence is TGTGCCAGCAGCGTAGAGGGGACAGTGAACACTGAAGCTTTCTTT. Together with reference TRBV9 and TRBJ1-1, the CDR3 gives the full variable domain: DSGVTQTPKHLITATGQRVTLRCSPRSGDLSVYWYQQSLDQGLQFLIQYYNGEERAKGNILERFSAQQFPDLHSELNLSSLELGDSALYFCASSVEGTVNTEAFFGQGTRLTVV.

The rearrangement joins TRBV11-2 to TRBJ2-1; the match to TRBD2 covers 11 bases. The ends lost 3 bases at V and 7 bases at J; junction bases unmatched: 2. The CDR3 sequence is 14 residues long. Germline lookup yields CDR1 SGHAT and CDR2 FQNNGV. The CDR3 loop is CASSLGLAVNEQFF. CDR3 in DNA: TGTGCCAGCAGCTTGGGACTAGCGGTTAATGAGCAGTTCTTC.

The gene calls are TRBV6-5 and TRBJ1-5; D is uncertain. The V end was cut by 6 bases, the J end by 0 bases, with 12 bases between. The CDR3 runs to 15 residues. Germline CDR1 is MNHEY and CDR2 is SVGAGI. CDR3 protein: CASRRIGSSNQPQHF. As DNA, the CDR3 is TGTGCCAGCAGGCGTATAGGGAGTAGCAATCAGCCCCAGCATTTT.

The chain joins TRBV30 to TRBJ2-6, with 9 bases that match TRBD1. Germline assignment: CDR1 GTSNPN and CDR2 SVGIG (reference sequence). Losses at the gene ends were 5 bases for V and 2 bases for J; bases not matched to a gene: 7. This CDR3 is built from 16 residues. CDR3 sequence (DNA): TGTGCCTGGTATCAGACAGGGGGAACTGGGGCCAACGTCCTGACTTTC. Residues: CAWYQTGGTGANVLTF. Full variable domain (rest looked up from reference TRBV30 and TRBJ2-6): SQTIHQWPATLVQPVGSPLSLECTVEGTSNPNLYWYRQAAGRGLQLLFYSVGIGQISSEVPQNLSASRPQDRQFILSSKKLLLSDSGFYLCAWYQTGGTGANVLTFGAGSRLTVL.

The chain has TRBV18 and TRBJ2-3; D may be TRBD1 (5 bases). Germline lookup yields CDR1 KGHSH and CDR2 LQKENI. The CDR3 spans 18 residues. Between the trimmed V and J ends, which lost 4 bases and 1 base, there was a span of 21 bases. The CDR3 loop is CASSLQSQGTSGTDTQYF. CDR3 DNA: TGTGCCAGCTCACTACAATCCCAGGGCACCTCGGGCACAGATACGCAGTATTTT.

This rearrangement joins TRBV27 to TRBJ2-1; D is unclear. Between the trimmed V and J ends, which lost 6 bases and 0 bases, there was a span of 12 bases. CDR3 length: 15 amino acids. The germline CDR1 and CDR2 sequences are MNHEY and SMNVEV (reference sequence). In DNA form, the CDR3 reads TGTGCCAGCAGCCCCCACAGAAGCTCCTACAATGAGCAGTTCTTC. Residues: CASSPHRSSYNEQFF.

J is TRBJ2-7 and V is TRBV6-6; D not certain. The CDR3 totals 14 residues. Germline CDR1 is MNHNY and CDR2 is SVGAGI (reference sequence). Between the trimmed V and J ends, which lost 0 bases and 1 base, there was a span of 7 bases. CDR3 in amino acids: CASSYSRLSYEQYF. DNA for the CDR3: TGTGCCAGCAGTTACTCTCGACTTTCCTACGAGCAGTACTTC.

This clone was counted once. The chain couples TRBV9 to TRBJ2-1; 7 nucleotides agree with TRBD2. This CDR3 has 16 amino acids. J gave up 5 bases and V 3 bases, and 11 bases lay outside the gene matches. Germline CDR1 SGDLS, CDR2 YYNGEE. CDR3: CASSARGGGTNNEQFF. The CDR3, as DNA: TGTGCCAGCAGCGCCCGCGGCGGGGGAACCAACAATGAGCAGTTCTTC.

The rearrangement links TRBV29-1 to TRBJ1-6; possible D gene TRBD1, 6 bases. The CDR3 sequence is 15 residues long. The V end lost 6 bases, the J end lost 7 bases, and 19 bases lay between the germline ends. The germline V gene has CDR1 SQVTM and CDR2 ANQGSEA. CDR3 residues: CSVQNPGTRNSPLHF. CDR3 nucleotide sequence: TGCAGCGTCCAAAACCCCGGGACAAGGAATTCACCCCTCCACTTT.

The rearrangement uses TRBV27 and TRBJ2-7, with TRBD2 as a possible D gene (6 bases). With 5 bases removed from V and 6 bases from J, the gap between germline ends came to 17 bases. The CDR3 has 14 amino acids. Germline CDR1 is MNHEY and CDR2 is SMNVEV (reference sequence). The CDR3 DNA reads as TGTGCCAGCAGTCCCGGAGGGTGGCGTGGCGAGCAGTACTTC. This sequence encodes CASSPGGWRGEQYF.

The chain carries TRBV7-9 and TRBJ2-7, with 9 bases aligning to TRBD2. The CDR3 consists of 15 residues. The junction had 6 bases not matched to a gene; V was cut back by 5 bases and J by 1 base. The germline gives CDR1 SEHNR, CDR2 FQNEAQ (reference sequence). CDR3: CASSLTTSGSYEQYF. CDR3 in DNA: TGTGCCAGCAGCCTCACGACTAGCGGATCCTACGAGCAGTACTTC.

V and J are TRBV4-2 and TRBJ2-3, with 12 nucleotides matching TRBD2. The CDR3 has 20 amino acids. Trimming took 0 bases from V and 2 from J; bases not matched to a gene: 12. Germline V lookup: CDR1 LGHNA, CDR2 YNFKEQ. In DNA, the CDR3 is TGTGCCAGCAGCCAAGAAGGGCCTAGCGGGGGGGCTAGCCCCACAGATACGCAGTATTTT. Protein: CASSQEGPSGGASPTDTQYF.

With regard to this clone: At one end the junction does not follow the germline gene, possibly because of a read error. V gene TRBV29-1 combines with J gene TRBJ1-5; perhaps TRBD1 as D (5 bases). This CDR3 is 13 amino acids long. The germline V gene encodes CDR1 SQVTM and CDR2 ANQGSEA. This CDR3 is CSVKDSSNQPQHF. As DNA, the CDR3 is TGCAGCGTTAAAGACAGTAGCAATCAGCCCCAGCATTTT.

V gene TRBV4-1 combines with J gene TRBJ2-7, with 9 positions matching TRBD2. Germline lookup yields CDR1 MGHRA and CDR2 YSYEKL. V was clipped by 3 bases and J by 0 bases; unmatched bases: 3. The CDR3 has 15 residues. The CDR3 DNA reads as TGCGCCAGCAGCCAGCTAGCGGGGAGCTCCTACGAGCAGTACTTC. Translation: CASSQLAGSSYEQYF.

The CDR3, as DNA: TGTGCCAGCAGTGATGTGAGCGGGAGCTCCTACAATGAGCAGTTCTTC. Protein product: CASSDVSGSSYNEQFF. V gene TRBV6-4 combines with J gene TRBJ2-1; TRBD2 aligns across 8 bases. The CDR3 is made up of 16 amino acids. V dropped 3 bases and J dropped 0; count of bases not matched to a gene: 4. The V gene's germline CDR1 is MRHNA and CDR2 SNTAGT.

The chain combines TRBV19 with TRBJ1-2; 12 nucleotides agree with TRBD1. The CDR3 sequence is 16 residues long. V shed 7 bases, J shed 8 bases, and the junction held 14 bases outside the gene matches. Per the germline V gene, CDR1 is LNHDA and CDR2 is SQIVND (reference sequence). CDR3 coding DNA: TGTGCCAGTACCCCCGGGACAGGGGGCAAGGGAAGGGGCTACACCTTC. This sequence encodes CASTPGTGGKGRGYTF.

This sequence joins TRBV10-2 and TRBJ2-3; 8 bases fit TRBD2. CDR1 WSHSY and CDR2 SAAADI come from the germline V gene. This CDR3 spans 13 amino acids. Trimming removed 6 bases from V and 6 bases from J; junction bases left unmatched: 5. CDR3 amino acids: CASRIAGTDTQYF. CDR3 in DNA: TGCGCCAGCAGAATAGCGGGAACCGATACGCAGTATTTT.

The V and J genes are TRBV15 and TRBJ1-6, with a weak D call TRBD1 (6 bases). The CDR3 extends over 17 amino acids. The V end was cut by 0 bases, the J end by 3 bases, with 12 bases between. The germline CDR1 and CDR2 sequences are LNHNV and YYDKDF (reference sequence). The CDR3 protein is CATSRDRQVIYNSPLHF. The CDR3 nucleotides read TGTGCCACCAGCAGAGATCGACAGGTCATCTATAATTCACCCCTCCACTTT.

The chain recombines TRBV9 with TRBJ2-7; TRBD1 might be the D (6 bases). V dropped 2 bases and J dropped 2 bases, with 11 bases sitting between them. The CDR3 extends over 14 amino acids. The germline gives CDR1 SGDLS, CDR2 YYNGEE. The CDR3 DNA reads as TGTGCCAGCAGCGTCTCTGACAGGCCCTACGAGCAGTACTTC. Its protein product is CASSVSDRPYEQYF.

V usage is TRBV19 and J usage is TRBJ2-1; D is unresolved. Germline values: CDR1 LNHDA, CDR2 SQIVND (reference sequence). This CDR3 contains 12 residues. Trimming cost V 1 base and J 7 bases, with 5 bases left between them. The CDR3 DNA sequence: TGTGCCAGTAGTATAGCCACTAATGAGCAGTTCTTC. It codes for CASSIATNEQFF.

The chain joins TRBV5-6 to TRBJ1-5, with unresolved D. Trimming removed 1 base at V and 12 bases at J, with 14 bases between. CDR1 and CDR2 (germline): SGHDT, YYEEEE. The CDR3 extends over 13 amino acids. This chain's CDR3 is CASSLISGIDQHF. The CDR3 bases are TGTGCCAGCAGCTTGATCTCAGGAATCGACCAGCATTTT.